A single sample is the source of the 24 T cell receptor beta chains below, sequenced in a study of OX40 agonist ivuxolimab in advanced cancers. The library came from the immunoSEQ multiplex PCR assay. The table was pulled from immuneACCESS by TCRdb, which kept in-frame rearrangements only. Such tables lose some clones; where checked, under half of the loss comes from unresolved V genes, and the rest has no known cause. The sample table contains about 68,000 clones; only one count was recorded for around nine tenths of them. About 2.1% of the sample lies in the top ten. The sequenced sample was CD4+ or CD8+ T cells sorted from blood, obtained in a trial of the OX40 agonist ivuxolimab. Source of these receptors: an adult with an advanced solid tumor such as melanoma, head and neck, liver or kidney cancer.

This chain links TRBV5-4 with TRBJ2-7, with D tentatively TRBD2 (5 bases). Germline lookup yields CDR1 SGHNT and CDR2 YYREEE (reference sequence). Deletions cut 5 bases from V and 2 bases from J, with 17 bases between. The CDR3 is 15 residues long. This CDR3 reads CASSYSASGPYEQYF. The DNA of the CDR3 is TGTGCCAGCAGTTATTCGGCGAGCGGCCCCTACGAGCAGTACTTC.

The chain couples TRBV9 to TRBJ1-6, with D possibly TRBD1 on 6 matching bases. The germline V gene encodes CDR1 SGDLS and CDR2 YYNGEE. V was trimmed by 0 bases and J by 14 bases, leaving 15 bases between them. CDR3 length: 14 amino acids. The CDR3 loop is CASSVEGTQTTLHF. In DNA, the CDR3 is TGTGCCAGCAGCGTAGAGGGGACACAGACGACCCTCCACTTT.

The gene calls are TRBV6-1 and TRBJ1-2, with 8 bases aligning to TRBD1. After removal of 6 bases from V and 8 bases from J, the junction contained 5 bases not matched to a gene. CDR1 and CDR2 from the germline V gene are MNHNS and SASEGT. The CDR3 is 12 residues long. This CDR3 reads CASRPSGGGYTF. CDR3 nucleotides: TGTGCCAGCAGGCCTTCAGGGGGCGGCTACACCTTC.

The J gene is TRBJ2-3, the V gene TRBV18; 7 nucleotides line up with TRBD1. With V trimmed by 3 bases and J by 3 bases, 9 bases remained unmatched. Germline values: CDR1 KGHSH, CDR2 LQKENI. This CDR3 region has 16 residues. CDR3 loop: CASSPRQGERTDTQYF. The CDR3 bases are TGTGCCAGCTCACCCCGACAGGGTGAAAGAACAGATACGCAGTATTTT.

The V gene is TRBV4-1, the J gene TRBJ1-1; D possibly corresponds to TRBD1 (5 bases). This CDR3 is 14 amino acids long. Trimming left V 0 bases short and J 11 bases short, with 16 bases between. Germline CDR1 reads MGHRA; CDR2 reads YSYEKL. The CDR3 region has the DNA TGCGCCAGCAGCCAAGAGACTGGGGGAGTCGCGGCTTTCTTT. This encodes CASSQETGGVAAFF.

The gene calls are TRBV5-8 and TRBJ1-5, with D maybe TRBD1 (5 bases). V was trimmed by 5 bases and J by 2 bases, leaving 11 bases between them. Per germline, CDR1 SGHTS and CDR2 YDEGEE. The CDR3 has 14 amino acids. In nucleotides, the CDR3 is TGTGCCAGCAGACCGGTGGGGGGCAATCAGCCCCAGCATTTT. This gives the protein CASRPVGGNQPQHF.

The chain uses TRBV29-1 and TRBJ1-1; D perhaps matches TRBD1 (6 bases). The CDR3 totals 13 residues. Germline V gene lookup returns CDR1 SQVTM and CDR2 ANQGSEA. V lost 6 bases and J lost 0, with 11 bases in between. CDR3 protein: CSVATGLNTEAFF. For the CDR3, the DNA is TGCAGCGTCGCAACAGGGCTGAACACTGAAGCTTTCTTT.

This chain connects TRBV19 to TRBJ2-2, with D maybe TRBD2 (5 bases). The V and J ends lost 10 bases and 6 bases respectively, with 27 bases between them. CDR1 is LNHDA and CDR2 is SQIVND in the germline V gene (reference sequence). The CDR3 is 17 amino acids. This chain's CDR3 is CAIANAGRRRAAGELFF. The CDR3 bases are TGTGCCATCGCTAACGCTGGCCGCCGGCGGGCGGCCGGGGAGCTGTTTTTT. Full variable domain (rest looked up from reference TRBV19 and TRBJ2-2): DGGITQSPKYLFRKEGQNVTLSCEQNLNHDAMYWYRQDPGQGLRLIYYSQIVNDFQKGDIAEGYSVSREKKESFPLTVTSAQKNPTAFYLCAIANAGRRRAAGELFFGEGSRLTVL.

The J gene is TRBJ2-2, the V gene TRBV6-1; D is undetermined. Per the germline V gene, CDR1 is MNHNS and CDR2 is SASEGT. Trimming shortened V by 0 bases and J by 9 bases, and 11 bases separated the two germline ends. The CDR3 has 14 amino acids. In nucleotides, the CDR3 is TGTGCCAGCAGTGAAGCGCCTGGCTTTCGGGAGCTGTTTTTT. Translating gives CASSEAPGFRELFF.

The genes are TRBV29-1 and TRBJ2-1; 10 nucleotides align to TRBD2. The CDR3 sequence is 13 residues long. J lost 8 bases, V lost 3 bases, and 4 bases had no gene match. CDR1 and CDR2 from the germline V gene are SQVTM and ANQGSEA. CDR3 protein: CSVDELAGHEQFF. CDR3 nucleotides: TGCAGCGTTGATGAACTAGCGGGACATGAGCAGTTCTTC.

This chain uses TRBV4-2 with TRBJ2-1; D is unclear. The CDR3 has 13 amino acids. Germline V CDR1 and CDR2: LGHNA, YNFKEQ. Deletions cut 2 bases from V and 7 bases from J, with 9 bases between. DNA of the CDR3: TGTGCCAGCAGCCAAACTAAAGAGAATGAGCAGTTCTTC. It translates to CASSQTKENEQFF.

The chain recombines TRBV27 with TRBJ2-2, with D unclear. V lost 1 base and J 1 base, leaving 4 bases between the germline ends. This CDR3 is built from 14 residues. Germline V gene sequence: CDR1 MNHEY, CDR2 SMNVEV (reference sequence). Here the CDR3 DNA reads TGTGCCAGCAGTTTATGGGTGAACACCGGGGAGCTGTTTTTT. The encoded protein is CASSLWVNTGELFF.

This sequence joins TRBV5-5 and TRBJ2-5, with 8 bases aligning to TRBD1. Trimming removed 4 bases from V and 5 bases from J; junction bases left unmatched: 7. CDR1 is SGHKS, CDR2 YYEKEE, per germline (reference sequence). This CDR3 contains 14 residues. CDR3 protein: CASSEPGGRETQYF. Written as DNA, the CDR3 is TGTGCCAGCAGCGAACCAGGGGGCCGGGAGACCCAGTACTTC.

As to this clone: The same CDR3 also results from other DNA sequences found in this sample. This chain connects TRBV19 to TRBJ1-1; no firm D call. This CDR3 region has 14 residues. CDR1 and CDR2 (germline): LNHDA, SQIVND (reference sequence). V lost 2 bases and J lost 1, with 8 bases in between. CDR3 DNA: TGTGCCAGTAGTATAAGGGCAGAGAACACTGAAGCTTTCTTT. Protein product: CASSIRAENTEAFF.

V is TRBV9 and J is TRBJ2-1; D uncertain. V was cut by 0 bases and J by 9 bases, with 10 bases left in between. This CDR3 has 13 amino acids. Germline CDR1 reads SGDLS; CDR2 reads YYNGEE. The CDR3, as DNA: TGTGCCAGCAGCGTAGTTAGTGTCACTGAGCAGTTCTTC. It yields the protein CASSVVSVTEQFF. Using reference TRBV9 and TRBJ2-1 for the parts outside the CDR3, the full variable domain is DSGVTQTPKHLITATGQRVTLRCSPRSGDLSVYWYQQSLDQGLQFLIQYYNGEERAKGNILERFSAQQFPDLHSELNLSSLELGDSALYFCASSVVSVTEQFFGPGTRLTVL.

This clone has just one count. In nucleotides, the CDR3 is TGTGCCAGTAGTATGAGACTAGCGGGGGGGAACAATGAGCAGTTCTTC. The encoded protein is CASSMRLAGGNNEQFF. This sequence joins TRBV19 and TRBJ2-1, with TRBD2 matching over 14 bases. The CDR3 runs 16 residues. The germline V gene has CDR1 LNHDA and CDR2 SQIVND (reference sequence). J lost 5 bases, V lost 3 bases, and 3 bases had no gene match.

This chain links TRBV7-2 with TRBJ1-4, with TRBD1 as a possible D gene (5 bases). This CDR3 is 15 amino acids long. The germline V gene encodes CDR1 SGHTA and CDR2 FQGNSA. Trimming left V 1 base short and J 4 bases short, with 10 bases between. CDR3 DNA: TGTGCCAGCAGCTTAGTGGGGCTGAATAATGAAAAACTGTTTTTT. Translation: CASSLVGLNNEKLFF.

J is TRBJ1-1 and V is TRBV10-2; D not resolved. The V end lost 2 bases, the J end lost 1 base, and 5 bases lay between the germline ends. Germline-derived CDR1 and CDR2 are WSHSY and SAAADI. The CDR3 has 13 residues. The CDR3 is CASSERENTEAFF. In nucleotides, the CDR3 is TGCGCCAGCAGTGAGAGGGAGAACACTGAAGCTTTCTTT.

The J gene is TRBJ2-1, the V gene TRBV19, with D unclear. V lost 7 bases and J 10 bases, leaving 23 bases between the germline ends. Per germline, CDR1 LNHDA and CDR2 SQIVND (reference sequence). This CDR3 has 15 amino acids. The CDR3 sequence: CASTPGSKGLGEQFF. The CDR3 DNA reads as TGTGCCAGTACCCCCGGGTCAAAGGGCCTTGGGGAGCAGTTCTTC.

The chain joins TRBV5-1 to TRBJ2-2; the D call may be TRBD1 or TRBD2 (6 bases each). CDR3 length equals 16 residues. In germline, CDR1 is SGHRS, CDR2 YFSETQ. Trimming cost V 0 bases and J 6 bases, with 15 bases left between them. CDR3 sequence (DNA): TGCGCCAGCAGCTTGGGCAAGTCGGGGGCCGCCGGGGAGCTGTTTTTT. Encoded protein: CASSLGKSGAAGELFF.

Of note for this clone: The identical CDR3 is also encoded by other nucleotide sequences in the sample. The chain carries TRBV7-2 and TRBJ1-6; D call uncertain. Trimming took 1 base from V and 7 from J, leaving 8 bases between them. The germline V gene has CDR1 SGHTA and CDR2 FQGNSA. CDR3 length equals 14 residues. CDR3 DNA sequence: TGTGCCAGCAGCTTAGGTACGGTCAATTCACCCCTCCACTTT. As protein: CASSLGTVNSPLHF.

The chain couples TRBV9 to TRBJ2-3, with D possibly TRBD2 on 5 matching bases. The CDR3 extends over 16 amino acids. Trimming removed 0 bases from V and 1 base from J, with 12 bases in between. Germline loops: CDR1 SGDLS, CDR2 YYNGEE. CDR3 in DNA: TGTGCCAGCAGCGTAGGAAGCGGAGGTCGCACAGATACGCAGTATTTT. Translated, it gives CASSVGSGGRTDTQYF. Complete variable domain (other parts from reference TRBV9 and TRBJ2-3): DSGVTQTPKHLITATGQRVTLRCSPRSGDLSVYWYQQSLDQGLQFLIQYYNGEERAKGNILERFSAQQFPDLHSELNLSSLELGDSALYFCASSVGSGGRTDTQYFGPGTRLTVL.

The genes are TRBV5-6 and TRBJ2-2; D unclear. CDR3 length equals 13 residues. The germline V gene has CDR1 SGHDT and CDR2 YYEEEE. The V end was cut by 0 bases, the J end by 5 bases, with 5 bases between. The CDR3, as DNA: TGTGCCAGCAGCTTGGCTGGAACCGGGGAGCTGTTTTTT. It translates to CASSLAGTGELFF.

The CDR3 DNA is TGTGCCATCACCCCGACGGAGGAAGGGACTAGCGGGAGGGAGCAGTTCTTC. Translating gives CAITPTEEGTSGREQFF. V is TRBV10-3 and J is TRBJ2-1; 15 bases fit TRBD2. Germline V gene sequence: CDR1 ENHRY, CDR2 SYGVKD. After removal of 7 bases from V and 10 bases from J, the junction contained 14 bases not matched to a gene. This CDR3 has 17 residues.